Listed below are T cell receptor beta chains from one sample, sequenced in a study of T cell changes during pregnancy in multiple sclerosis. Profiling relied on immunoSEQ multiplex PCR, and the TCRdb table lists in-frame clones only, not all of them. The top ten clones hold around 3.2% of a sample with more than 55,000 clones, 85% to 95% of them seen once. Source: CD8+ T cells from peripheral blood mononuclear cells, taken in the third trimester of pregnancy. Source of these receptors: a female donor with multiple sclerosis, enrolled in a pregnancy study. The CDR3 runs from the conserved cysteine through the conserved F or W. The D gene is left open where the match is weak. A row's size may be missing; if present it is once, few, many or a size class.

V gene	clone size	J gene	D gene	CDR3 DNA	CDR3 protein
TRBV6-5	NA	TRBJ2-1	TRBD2	TGTGCCAGCAGTTATTCCACCGGGACTAGAATGAATGAGCAGTTCTTC	CASSYSTGTRMNEQFF
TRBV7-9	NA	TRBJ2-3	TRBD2	TGTGCCAGCAGCTTAGTAATTAGCGGGGACACAGATACGCAGTATTTT	CASSLVISGDTDTQYF
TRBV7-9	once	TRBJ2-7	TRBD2	TGTGCCAGCAGCTTAGCACTAGCGGGAGTCCACGAGCAGTACTTC	CASSLALAGVHEQYF
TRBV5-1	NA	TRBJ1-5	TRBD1	TGCGCCAGCAGCTTCCCGACAGGGGGACTGGATTATAGCAATCAGCCCCAGCATTTT	CASSFPTGGLDYSNQPQHF
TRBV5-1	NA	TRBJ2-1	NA	TGCGCCAGCAGCTATGACTATGGCAATGAGCAGTTCTTC	CASSYDYGNEQFF
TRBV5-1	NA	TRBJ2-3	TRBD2	TGCGCCAGCAGCCTAGGGACTAGCGGCACAGATACGCAGTATTTT	CASSLGTSGTDTQYF
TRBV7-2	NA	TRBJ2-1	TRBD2	TGTGCCAGCAGCTTGACTAGCAGACTTAATGAGCAGTTCTTC	CASSLTSRLNEQFF
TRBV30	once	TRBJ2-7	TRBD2	TGTGCCTTGCCGACGGGACTAGCGGGGTTCTCCTACGAGCAGTACTTC	CALPTGLAGFSYEQYF
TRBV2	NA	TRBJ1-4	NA	TGTGCCAGCAGTGAAGGTCGCATGCGCGGTGAAAAACTGTTTTTT	CASSEGRMRGEKLFF
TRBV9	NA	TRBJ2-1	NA	TGTGCCAGCAGCCCCGGGCCTAGCGTTGGTGAGCAGTTCTTC	CASSPGPSVGEQFF
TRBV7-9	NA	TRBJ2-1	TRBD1	TGTGCCAGCAGCTTAGCGCGCGGGACAGGGTTGGGTAATGAGCAGTTCTTC	CASSLARGTGLGNEQFF
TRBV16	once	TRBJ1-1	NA	TGTGCCAGCAGCCTCCCTCAGGGCGCGGACACTGAAGCTTTCTTT	CASSLPQGADTEAFF
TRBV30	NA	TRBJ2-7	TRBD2	TGTGCCTGGAGTGTATGGGGCAGCGGGAGGGCGGACGACGAGCAGTACTTC	CAWSVWGSGRADDEQYF
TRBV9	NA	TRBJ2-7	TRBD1	TGTGCCAGCAGCTTAGGGACAGGGACCGAGCAGTACTTC	CASSLGTGTEQYF
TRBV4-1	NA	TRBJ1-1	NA	TGCGCCAGCAGCCCCGGGGGGCAGGGCCCTAGTGGGGAAGCTTTCTTT	CASSPGGQGPSGEAFF
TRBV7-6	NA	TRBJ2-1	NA	TGTGCCAGCAGCCCGCGGGCGGATTACAATGAGCAGTTCTTC	CASSPRADYNEQFF
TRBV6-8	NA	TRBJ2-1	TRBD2	TGTGCCAGCTTGGGACTAGCGGGAGCGAACGAGACCTACAATGAGCAGTTCTTC	CASLGLAGANETYNEQFF
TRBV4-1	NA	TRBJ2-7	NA	TGCGCCAGCAGCCAAGCAAGGGGTTACGAGCAGTACTTC	CASSQARGYEQYF
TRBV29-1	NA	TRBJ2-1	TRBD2	TGCAGCGTTAGCGCGACTAGCAGTCGGCATGAGCAGTTCTTC	CSVSATSSRHEQFF
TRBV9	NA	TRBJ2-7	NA	TGTGCCAGCAGCGTGCACAAATTCTCCTACGAGCAGTACTTC	CASSVHKFSYEQYF
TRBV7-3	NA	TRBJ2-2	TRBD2	TGTGCCAGCAGCTTGAATTTAGCGGGAGGGCCCACCGGGGAGCTGTTTTTT	CASSLNLAGGPTGELFF
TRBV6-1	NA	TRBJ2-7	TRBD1	TGTGCCAGCACTCCCGAGACAGGGATTTCCTACGAGCAGTACTTC	CASTPETGISYEQYF
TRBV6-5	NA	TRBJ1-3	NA	TGTGCCAGTGGGCCTGGCTCTGGAAACACCATATATTTT	CASGPGSGNTIYF
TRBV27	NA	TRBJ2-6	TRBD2	TGTGCCAGCAGTGGGTTTACTAGCGGGGTGAACTCTGGGGCCAACGTCCTGACTTTC	CASSGFTSGVNSGANVLTF
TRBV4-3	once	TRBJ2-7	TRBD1	TGCGCCAGCAGCCAAGACCGGGACAGGGGGACCTACGAGCAGTACTTC	CASSQDRDRGTYEQYF
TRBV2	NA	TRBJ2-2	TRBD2	TGTGCCAGCAGGCCGGGACTAGGGGAGAACACCGGGGAGCTGTTTTTT	CASRPGLGENTGELFF
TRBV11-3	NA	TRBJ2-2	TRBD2	TGTGCCAGCAGCTTACAGGGAGGGACCGGGGAGCTGTTTTTT	CASSLQGGTGELFF
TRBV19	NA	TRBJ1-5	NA	TGTGCCAGTAATCCTCAGGGATTAGGCCAGCCCCAGCATTTT	CASNPQGLGQPQHF
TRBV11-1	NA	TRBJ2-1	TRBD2	TGTGCCAGCAGTCAGATAGCGGGAGACGTCTCTCGGGAGCAGTTCTTC	CASSQIAGDVSREQFF
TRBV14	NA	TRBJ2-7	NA	TGTGCCAGCAGCCATAACGCGAACCCTTTCTACGAGCAGTACTTC	CASSHNANPFYEQYF
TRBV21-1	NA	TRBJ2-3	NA	TGTGCCCACAACAGGGGGGATGGCACAGATACGCAGTATTTT	CAHNRGDGTDTQYF
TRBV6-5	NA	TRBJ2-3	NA	TGTGCCAGCAGTTCCTTGATTGAGGCGGTTCGGGATACGCAGTATTTT	CASSSLIEAVRDTQYF
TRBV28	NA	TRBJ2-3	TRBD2	TGTGCCAGCAGTTTGGCTAGCGGGATCGCAGATACGCAGTATTTT	CASSLASGIADTQYF
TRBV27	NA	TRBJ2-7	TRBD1	TGTGCCAGCACCCTAAGGGGGACAGGGGGCTTCGGGCAGTACTTC	CASTLRGTGGFGQYF
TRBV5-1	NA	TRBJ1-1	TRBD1	TGCGCCAGCAGCTTGGGACAGGGATCCTCTGAAGCTTTCTTT	CASSLGQGSSEAFF